Below, 2 T cell receptor beta chains from the same sample are listed, as sequenced in a study of T cell repertoires in cytomegalovirus infection. One entry per CDR3 protein, called by TCRdb with MiXCR from the reads. The sample lists a few hundred thousand distinct CDR3 sequences; 22% were seen once. Specimen: CD8+ T cells from PBMCs. These receptors were obtained from a human donor in good health (CMV status not recorded). Some clones in this sample may be carry-over from other donors' samples.

This clonotype has only a few counts. The chain couples TRBV14 to TRBJ2-7; D not resolved. CDR1 is SGHDN, CDR2 FVKESK, per germline. V shed 1 base and J shed 5 bases, with 6 bases lying between them. The CDR3 runs 12 residues. CDR3: CASSQGHHEQYF. CDR3 in DNA: TGTGCCAGCAGCCAAGGTCACCACGAGCAGTACTTC.

As concerns this clonotype: The junction and the germline gene differ at one end; a read error may be behind it. The V call is TRBV29-1, the J call TRBJ1-4; TRBD1 matches 10 bases. Germline CDR1 is SQVTM and CDR2 is ANQGSEA. The length of the CDR3 is 10 residues. The CDR3 DNA reads TGCAGCGTTGGGGACAGGGGCAGGTCCTTT. Residues: CSVGDRGRSF.